The present TCR beta chain was sequenced within a study of shared clonotypes between healthy human individuals. The CDR3 consists of 14 residues. V gave up 7 bases and J gave up 3 bases; unmatched junction bases: 8. Per the germline V gene, CDR1 is LNHDA and CDR2 is SQIVND (reference sequence). Clones were sequenced by immunoSEQ multiplex PCR, and TCRdb holds only the in-frame ones, with some missing. In the table there are roughly 570,000 clones, roughly 98% of which are singletons. Positively selected for CCR7, the CD45RO-negative cells used as naive CD8 cells excluded terminally differentiated effector memory CD45RA+ cells.

This receptor was obtained from a man in his thirties or forties in good health. V usage is TRBV19 and J usage is TRBJ2-5; TRBD1 matches 7 bases. Sequenced material: naive CD8+ T cells sorted from blood. In DNA form, the CDR3 reads TGTGCCAGTACCCAACTAGGACAGGAAGAGACCCAGTACTTC. The encoded protein is CASTQLGQEETQYF.